This T cell receptor beta chain is from a study of somatic mutations in cytotoxic T cells in rheumatoid arthritis. V dropped 3 bases and J dropped 0 bases, with 11 bases sitting between them. The CDR3 extends over 15 amino acids. In germline, CDR1 is MRHNA, CDR2 SNTAGT. Assay: immunoSEQ multiplex PCR; the TCRdb copy retains only in-frame clones and omits some. The repertoire holds approximately 30,000 clones, with about 80% as singletons. The source of this sequence is a man aged 45 to 65 in good health. J is TRBJ1-1 and V is TRBV6-4, with unresolved D. The sequencing input was CD8+ T cells sorted from blood. CDR3 sequence (DNA): TGTGCCAGCAGTGAAGCGGCAGATTTGAACACTGAAGCTTTCTTT. Its protein product is CASSEAADLNTEAFF.